The 23 T cell receptor beta chains below all came from one sample that was sequenced in a study of blood T cell repertoires in COVID-19. The method was immunoSEQ multiplex PCR; TCRdb's version includes in-frame clones alone and lacks a portion of them. The sample holds 250,000 to 300,000 clones, roughly 90% seen once. The sample taken for sequencing was peripheral blood. Source of these receptors: a woman in her 30s with COVID-19, enrolled during active disease.

V usage is TRBV6-2 or TRBV6-3 and J usage is TRBJ2-1; 11 positions agree with TRBD2. Germline V gene sequence: CDR1 MNHEY, CDR2 SVGEGT. This CDR3 region has 15 residues. The trim removed 2 bases at V and 8 bases at J, leaving 5 bases unmatched. In DNA, the CDR3 is TGTGCCAGCAGTTACCTACTAGCGGGAGCCGATGAGCAGTTCTTC. It yields the protein CASSYLLAGADEQFF.

The chain carries TRBV5-1 and TRBJ1-1; 12 positions agree with TRBD1. Germline CDR1 and CDR2: SGHRS and YFSETQ. The CDR3 extends over 14 amino acids. The trim removed 4 bases at V and 12 bases at J, leaving 10 bases unmatched. CDR3 nucleotide sequence: TGCGCCAGCAGCCCGGGACAGGGGGCGGTGGGAACTTTCTTT. This translates into CASSPGQGAVGTFF.

The chain has TRBV9 and TRBJ2-1, with no clear D. Trimming removed 3 bases at V and 2 bases at J, with 15 bases between. Per germline, CDR1 SGDLS and CDR2 YYNGEE. CDR3 length: 16 residues. CDR3 in DNA: TGTGCCAGCAGCGCTCCGACTTTGTCTCCCTACAATGAGCAGTTCTTC. Protein sequence: CASSAPTLSPYNEQFF. Filled out from reference TRBV9 and TRBJ2-1, the complete variable domain reads DSGVTQTPKHLITATGQRVTLRCSPRSGDLSVYWYQQSLDQGLQFLIQYYNGEERAKGNILERFSAQQFPDLHSELNLSSLELGDSALYFCASSAPTLSPYNEQFFGPGTRLTVL.

V is TRBV2 and J is TRBJ2-7, with D possibly matching TRBD1 (5 bases). The V end lost 3 bases, the J end lost 13 bases, and 22 bases lay between the germline ends. The CDR3 is 14 residues long. Germline V gene lookup returns CDR1 SNHLY and CDR2 FYNNEI. DNA for the CDR3: TGTGCCAGCAGTGAGGAATACGGCCTCAAGGGGAATTACTTC. This codes for CASSEEYGLKGNYF. Full variable domain (remainder filled in from reference TRBV2 and TRBJ2-7): EPEVTQTPSHQVTQMGQEVILRCVPISNHLYFYWYRQILGQKVEFLVSFYNNEISEKSEIFDDQFSVERPDGSNFTLKIRSTKLEDSAMYFCASSEEYGLKGNYFGPGTRLTVT.

V is TRBV30 and J is TRBJ2-3; TRBD2 aligns across 11 bases. Germline CDR1 and CDR2: GTSNPN and SVGIG (reference sequence). J gave up 6 bases and V 2 bases, and 7 bases lay outside the gene matches. The CDR3 has 15 amino acids. The CDR3 region has the DNA TGTGCCTGGAGTTTTCTAGCGGGAGGCCGGGATACGCAGTATTTT. It specifies CAWSFLAGGRDTQYF.

V and J are TRBV6-1 and TRBJ1-1, with D unclear. Trimming took 2 bases from V and 4 from J, leaving 8 bases between them. The CDR3 contains 13 residues. Germline CDR1 and CDR2: MNHNS and SASEGT. CDR3 in DNA: TGTGCCAGCAGTGAACAGCGAGGCACTGAAGCTTTCTTT. Protein sequence: CASSEQRGTEAFF.

The chain uses TRBV6-4 and TRBJ2-2; maybe TRBD1 (6 bases). This CDR3 has 15 residues. V was clipped by 3 bases and J by 0 bases, with 8 bases between them. Germline V gene sequence: CDR1 MRHNA, CDR2 SNTAGT. Here the CDR3 reads CASSERGSNTGELFF. CDR3 coding DNA: TGTGCCAGCAGTGAAAGGGGGTCGAACACCGGGGAGCTGTTTTTT.

The V and J genes are TRBV2 and TRBJ1-2; D is unclear. The V end was cut by 6 bases, the J end by 5 bases, with 10 bases between. CDR1 is SNHLY, CDR2 FYNNEI, per germline. The CDR3 sequence is 12 residues long. The CDR3 loop is CASREDSYGYTF. The DNA for the CDR3 is TGTGCCAGCAGAGAGGACTCTTATGGCTACACCTTC.

The chain is built from TRBV7-5 and TRBJ1-5. TRBV7-5 is a pseudogene locus. The CDR3 is made up of 14 amino acids. CDR3 DNA sequence: TGTGTCAGACGGGAACAGTCAAATATTCAGCCCCAGCATTTT. Its protein is CVRREQSNIQPQHF.

V and J are TRBV21-1 and TRBJ2-3; the D call of TRBD2 is as the table states it, not checked on the DNA. TRBV21-1 is tagged as a pseudogene. The CDR3 is made up of 17 amino acids. The CDR3 nucleotides read TGTGCCAGCAGCAAAAACCAAGCTAGCGGGAGTGTAGATACGCAGTATTTT. This gives the protein CASSKNQASGSVDTQYF.

The CDR3 bases are TGCGCCAGCAGCTTGGAGCCTACTCTCGGCGAGCAGTACTTC. Encoded protein: CASSLEPTLGEQYF. This chain connects TRBV5-1 to TRBJ2-7; D is uncertain. Looked up from germline, CDR1 is SGHRS and CDR2 is YFSETQ. This CDR3 region has 14 residues. Trimming left V 0 bases short and J 6 bases short, with 13 bases between. Combining the CDR3 with reference TRBV5-1 and TRBJ2-7 gives the whole variable domain KAGVTQTPRYLIKTRGQQVTLSCSPISGHRSVSWYQQTPGQGLQFLFEYFSETQRNKGNFPGRFSGRQFSNSRSEMNVSTLELGDSALYLCASSLEPTLGEQYFGPGTRLTVT.

J is TRBJ2-1 and V is TRBV11-3; the D gene is possibly TRBD2 (6 bases). The CDR3 loop spans 14 amino acids. Germline CDR1 SGHNT, CDR2 YENEEA. The V end was cut by 1 base, the J end by 4 bases, with 8 bases between. This CDR3 reads CASSLGGNYNEQFF. The CDR3 DNA follows: TGTGCCAGCAGCTTAGGCGGGAATTACAATGAGCAGTTCTTC.

A few counts support this clone. The same CDR3 can be traced to other DNA sequences in this sample. The chain is built from TRBV7-9 and TRBJ1-5, with a weak D call TRBD1 (6 bases). Deletions cut 6 bases from V and 5 bases from J, with 11 bases between. This CDR3 has 13 residues. The germline V gene has CDR1 SEHNR and CDR2 FQNEAQ (reference sequence). CDR3 region: CASSPSGDQPQHF. The CDR3 region has the DNA TGTGCCAGCAGTCCATCAGGGGATCAGCCCCAGCATTTT. Supplemented by reference TRBV7-9 and TRBJ1-5, the full variable domain reads DTGVSQNPRHKITKRGQNVTFRCDPISEHNRLYWYRQTLGQGPEFLTYFQNEAQLEKSRLLSDRFSAERPKGSFSTLEIQRTEQGDSAMYLCASSPSGDQPQHFGDGTRLSIL.

This chain uses TRBV7-9 with TRBJ2-7; D gene unclear. The germline V gene has CDR1 SEHNR and CDR2 FQNEAQ (reference sequence). The CDR3 covers 14 residues. V lost 1 base to trimming and J lost 2 bases, with 9 bases between them. This CDR3 is CASSLVGPTYEQYF. CDR3 coding DNA: TGTGCCAGCAGCTTAGTGGGCCCCACCTACGAGCAGTACTTC.

In this sample, this clone turned up a few times. The rearrangement joins TRBV10-1 to TRBJ1-1; D gene unclear. The CDR3 length is 13 residues. From germline, CDR1 is WNHNN and CDR2 SYGVQD (reference sequence). Trimming left V 9 bases short and J 0 bases short, with 11 bases between. The CDR3 DNA reads as TGCGCCAGTTCAGCGAAAATGAACACTGAAGCTTTCTTT. Translating gives CASSAKMNTEAFF.

The CDR3 loop is CASSDSPGTGELFF. The CDR3, as DNA: TGTGCCAGCAGTGACTCGCCAGGGACCGGGGAGCTGTTTTTT. The rearrangement links TRBV6-4 to TRBJ2-2, with a possible D match to TRBD1 (5 bases). Trimming left V 0 bases short and J 5 bases short, with 7 bases between. The CDR3 covers 14 residues. Germline V gene lookup returns CDR1 MRHNA and CDR2 SNTAGT.

The chain combines TRBV6-1 with TRBJ2-7; D may be TRBD2 (6 bases). Germline loops: CDR1 MNHNS, CDR2 SASEGT. This CDR3 has 15 amino acids. The V end was cut by 2 bases, the J end by 3 bases, with 14 bases between. The CDR3 loop reads CASSEMQGGFYEQYF. The CDR3, as DNA: TGTGCCAGCAGTGAAATGCAGGGAGGTTTCTACGAGCAGTACTTC.

The genes are TRBV5-4 and TRBJ2-6, with TRBD1 as a possible D gene (5 bases). V was trimmed by 2 bases and J by 3 bases, leaving 9 bases between them. The CDR3 runs 15 residues. Looked up from germline, CDR1 is SGHNT and CDR2 is YYREEE (reference sequence). CDR3 coding DNA: TGTGCCAGCAGCTTTGAAGGGGATGGGGCCAACGTCCTGACTTTC. Translated: CASSFEGDGANVLTF.

The rearrangement uses TRBV29-1 and TRBJ1-1; D is undetermined. Germline-derived CDR1 and CDR2 are SQVTM and ANQGSEA. V gave up 4 bases and J gave up 3 bases, with 15 bases separating them. The length of the CDR3 is 14 residues. CDR3 in DNA: TGCAGCGTTGTATTATTTCGGGTAGACACTGAAGCTTTCTTT. Residues: CSVVLFRVDTEAFF.

The V gene is TRBV29-1, the J gene TRBJ2-7; the D gene is possibly TRBD1 (6 bases). The CDR3 is made up of 13 amino acids. The V and J ends lost 1 base and 6 bases respectively, with 13 bases between them. In germline, CDR1 is SQVTM, CDR2 ANQGSEA. CDR3 residues: CSVEGQGMSEQYF. Written as DNA, the CDR3 is TGCAGCGTTGAAGGCCAGGGGATGAGCGAGCAGTACTTC.

This sequence joins TRBV19 and TRBJ1-3; D is unclear. The germline gives CDR1 LNHDA, CDR2 SQIVND (reference sequence). With 3 bases removed from V and 8 bases from J, the gap between germline ends came to 11 bases. CDR3 length: 13 amino acids. The CDR3 nucleotides are TGTGCCAGTAGTATCACCGGTTTCGACACCATATATTTT. Translating gives CASSITGFDTIYF.

The genes are TRBV9 and TRBJ1-1; 10 bases are shared with TRBD1. This CDR3 has 16 residues. From germline, CDR1 is SGDLS and CDR2 YYNGEE. Germline trimming cut 4 bases from V and 4 bases from J; bases unmatched to any gene: 10. CDR3 coding DNA: TGTGCCAGCAGCTCGAATACCGGGACAGGGGCCACTGAAGCTTTCTTT. This gives the protein CASSSNTGTGATEAFF.

The V gene is TRBV21-1, the J gene TRBJ2-7; TRBD1, as called in the table, went unchecked against the DNA. TRBV21-1 is recorded as a pseudogene. The CDR3 runs to 10 residues. This CDR3 reads CLQNPYEQYF. In nucleotides, the CDR3 is TGTCTACAGAACCCTTACGAGCAGTACTTC.